Reported below is one T cell receptor beta chain. This clone was picked up many times. This clone's antigen is unknown. No base qualities exist here, and no much larger clone lies one base off it. The sample comes from a study of cytotoxic CD8 clonotypes in ibrutinib-treated CLL (dated by TCRdb to about 2021). As for the study more broadly: The cohort included roughly 15 treatment-naive and around 10 relapsed/refractory patients; roughly 17 were IGHV unmutated. Responses were partial in 24 patients and complete in 2; after median around 68 months follow-up, roughly 14 stayed in remission and roughly twelve progressed. The response samples were drawn at a median of roughly twelve months into treatment, with a range of about 6 to 36 months. On average, each sample had about 260,000 productive templates and roughly 95,000 productive rearrangements. Of the 70 to 90 people in the trial, about 27 had longitudinal samples available. Cryopreserved peripheral blood mononuclear cells were obtained before treatment, at response, and at either sustained remission or disease progression. Every sample from remission and from progressive disease was obtained while the patients were still on ibrutinib.

V trim: 0 bases; J trim: 4 bases; unmatched bases: 7. The germline V gene (reference sequence) supplies CDR1 SGHKS and CDR2 YYEKEE. CDR3 length: 17 amino acids, cysteine to phenylalanine. The sequence is cut down to CDR3 DNA, 51 bases in frame from base 1. The goal of deep resolution MiSeq sequencing was a depth between 1 in 1 million and 1 in 200,000 T cells, and coverage averaged 10x per clonotype. The immunoSEQ hsTCRB Kit was used to generate TCR beta libraries. The study's processing was this. Data were analyzed with ImmunoSEQ Data Assistant and ImmunoSEQ Analyzer, with V, D and J genes assigned per IMGT definitions. Clonality was computed as one minus normalized Shannon entropy of productive rearrangement frequencies, ranging from 0 to 1. Public clonotype analysis was restricted to overrepresented clonotypes comprising at least 0.05% of each patient's repertoire. About twelve repertoires from age-matched healthy donors, obtained from immuneACCESS, served as clonality controls. TCRdb's version of the immuneACCESS table is confined to in-frame rearrangements and falls short of the full clone set. An unresolved V gene accounts for under half of the shortfall where checked; the remainder is of unknown origin. For V, J and clone size, that table is used; D and trimming come from the DNA. The table for this sample lists about 140,000 clones; around 84% of them were counted only once. The biggest ten clones account for 6.5% to 8% of the sample.

Overall study results and their limits: Public clonotypes were rare and either shrank or stayed stable during treatment, and the rise in clonality at ibrutinib response reflected expansion of private clonotypes. At baseline, clonality was higher than in age-matched healthy donors and showed a strong correlation with circulating CD8+ T-cell counts. An increase in clonality was observed at ibrutinib response, with clonality remaining stable during sustained remission and falling back toward baseline at progression. Sustained-remission and progressing patients did not have matched sampling times, and lymph node repertoires were not examined.

For TCR beta library preparation, around 2.2 micrograms of genomic DNA was extracted from cryopreserved PBMCs. Longitudinal blood samples from CLL patients receiving ibrutinib monotherapy were subjected to high-throughput TCR beta sequencing. The patients were enrolled in a single-center, open-label phase 2 trial of ibrutinib monotherapy. The source was PBMCs, collected after 36 months of ibrutinib treatment. The rearranged chain carries TRBV5-5 and TRBJ2-7; a stretch of 13 junction bases matches TRBD2. The TCR was taken from a human donor with chronic lymphocytic leukemia. The DNA reads as follows: TGTGCCAGCAGCTTGGCCGTACTAGCGGGAGGGCTATACGAGCAGTACTTC. Translated, it gives CASSLAVLAGGLYEQYF. The CDR3 plus the reference TRBV5-5 and TRBJ2-7 genes for the other parts give the full variable domain: DAGVTQSPTHLIKTRGQQVTLRCSPISGHKSVSWYQQVLGQGPQFIFQYYEKEERGRGNFPDRFSARQFPNYSSELNVNALLLGDSALYLCASSLAVLAGGLYEQYFGPGTRLTVT.